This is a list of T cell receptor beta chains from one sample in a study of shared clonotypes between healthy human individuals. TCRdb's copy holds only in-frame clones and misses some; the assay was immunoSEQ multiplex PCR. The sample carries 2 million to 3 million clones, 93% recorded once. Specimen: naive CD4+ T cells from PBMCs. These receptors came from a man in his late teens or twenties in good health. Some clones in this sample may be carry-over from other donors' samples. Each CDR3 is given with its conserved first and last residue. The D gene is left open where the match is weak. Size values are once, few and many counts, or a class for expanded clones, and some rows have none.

CDR3 DNA: TGTGCCATCAGGGAGGGAGGGGTCGACGAGCAGTACTTC
CDR3 protein: CAIREGGVDEQYF
D gene: TRBD2
V gene: TRBV10-3
clone size: -
J gene: TRBJ2-7

CDR3 DNA: TGTGCCAGCAGTTCGACAGGGTCGCGCAATCAGCCCCAGCATTTT
CDR3 protein: CASSSTGSRNQPQHF
D gene: TRBD1
V gene: TRBV27
clone size: -
J gene: TRBJ1-5

CDR3 DNA: TGTGCCAGCAGCTTGGAACCCACGGGTACGCAGTATTTT
CDR3 protein: CASSLEPTGTQYF
D gene: -
V gene: TRBV5-5
clone size: -
J gene: TRBJ2-3

CDR3 DNA: TGTGCCAGCAGTCCCCCCCTAGCGGGAGTAGGAGAGACCCAGTACTTC
CDR3 protein: CASSPPLAGVGETQYF
D gene: TRBD2
V gene: TRBV2
clone size: -
J gene: TRBJ2-5

CDR3 DNA: TGTGCCTGTCGGACGGCCGGAGGCTATGGCTACACCTTC
CDR3 protein: CACRTAGGYGYTF
D gene: -
V gene: TRBV30
clone size: once
J gene: TRBJ1-2

CDR3 DNA: TGTGCCAGCAGCCGCGGGCCTAGCGGGGCCTCACACGAGCAGTACTTC
CDR3 protein: CASSRGPSGASHEQYF
D gene: TRBD2
V gene: TRBV7-6
clone size: once
J gene: TRBJ2-7

CDR3 DNA: TGCGCCAGCAGCTTGGCCCCAGGGATACCCTACGAGCAGTACTTC
CDR3 protein: CASSLAPGIPYEQYF
D gene: -
V gene: TRBV5-1
clone size: -
J gene: TRBJ2-7

CDR3 DNA: TGTGCCACCAGCAGAGAAGGGAGAGAAGCTTTCTTT
CDR3 protein: CATSREGREAFF
D gene: -
V gene: TRBV15
clone size: -
J gene: TRBJ1-1

CDR3 DNA: TGTGCCAGCAGTGAACAGGGGACCCCTCGAGAGACCCAGTACTTC
CDR3 protein: CASSEQGTPRETQYF
D gene: -
V gene: TRBV2
clone size: -
J gene: TRBJ2-5

CDR3 DNA: TGCAGCGTTGTGAACCCTCCGGGCACAGATACGCAGTATTTT
CDR3 protein: CSVVNPPGTDTQYF
D gene: -
V gene: TRBV29-1
clone size: -
J gene: TRBJ2-3

CDR3 DNA: TGCGCCAGCAGCCAAGAAGAAGGAGCAACCTACAATGAGCAGTTCTTC
CDR3 protein: CASSQEEGATYNEQFF
D gene: -
V gene: TRBV4-1
clone size: -
J gene: TRBJ2-1

CDR3 DNA: TGTGCCAGCAGCTTGGACGTGGATGAGCAGTTCTTC
CDR3 protein: CASSLDVDEQFF
D gene: -
V gene: TRBV11-3
clone size: once
J gene: TRBJ2-1

CDR3 DNA: TGTGCCAGCAGCCTTAACAGGGGAACTAACTATGGCTACACCTTC
CDR3 protein: CASSLNRGTNYGYTF
D gene: TRBD1
V gene: TRBV28
clone size: -
J gene: TRBJ1-2

CDR3 DNA: TGTGCCAGTAGGGTAGCGGGATCGAGCTCCTACGAGCAGTACTTC
CDR3 protein: CASRVAGSSSYEQYF
D gene: TRBD2
V gene: TRBV19
clone size: -
J gene: TRBJ2-7

CDR3 DNA: TGTGCCAGCGTCAGCTCTGGAAACACCATATATTTT
CDR3 protein: CASVSSGNTIYF
D gene: -
V gene: TRBV28
clone size: -
J gene: TRBJ1-3

CDR3 DNA: TGCGCCAGCAGCTTGAAAAAATACGAGCAGTACTTC
CDR3 protein: CASSLKKYEQYF
D gene: -
V gene: TRBV5-1
clone size: -
J gene: TRBJ2-7

CDR3 DNA: TGTGCCAGCAGCTTGAATTGGGGCGATGGCTACACCTTC
CDR3 protein: CASSLNWGDGYTF
D gene: -
V gene: TRBV5-4
clone size: -
J gene: TRBJ1-2

CDR3 DNA: TGTGCCAGCACGGCCAGGGGGGGTAACTATGGCTACACCTTC
CDR3 protein: CASTARGGNYGYTF
D gene: TRBD1
V gene: TRBV7-9
clone size: -
J gene: TRBJ1-2

CDR3 DNA: TGTGCCAGCAGCCCCCGGACTAGCGGGAGGGTTAGCACAGATACGCAGTATTTT
CDR3 protein: CASSPRTSGRVSTDTQYF
D gene: TRBD2
V gene: TRBV11-2
clone size: -
J gene: TRBJ2-3

CDR3 DNA: TGCAGCGTTGAAGCTAGCGGTGCCTACAATGAGCAGTTCTTC
CDR3 protein: CSVEASGAYNEQFF
D gene: TRBD2
V gene: TRBV29-1
clone size: -
J gene: TRBJ2-1

CDR3 DNA: TGTGCCAGCAGTTACCGGGACAGTAATCAGCCCCAGCATTTT
CDR3 protein: CASSYRDSNQPQHF
D gene: TRBD1
V gene: TRBV6-6
clone size: -
J gene: TRBJ1-5

CDR3 DNA: TGTGCCAGCAGCCAAGAATACAATGAGCAGTTCTTC
CDR3 protein: CASSQEYNEQFF
D gene: -
V gene: TRBV14
clone size: -
J gene: TRBJ2-1

CDR3 DNA: TGTGCCAGCACTAAAGGGACAGTCGATGGAAACACCATATATTTT
CDR3 protein: CASTKGTVDGNTIYF
D gene: TRBD1
V gene: TRBV18
clone size: -
J gene: TRBJ1-3

CDR3 DNA: TGTGCCAGCAGTTTGATCCGGGACGGCTACGAGCAGTACTTC
CDR3 protein: CASSLIRDGYEQYF
D gene: -
V gene: TRBV6-5
clone size: -
J gene: TRBJ2-7

CDR3 DNA: TGCGCCAGCAGCCCAGCCGAGAGGAAGAGTGAGCAGTTCTTC
CDR3 protein: CASSPAERKSEQFF
D gene: -
V gene: TRBV5-1
clone size: -
J gene: TRBJ2-1

CDR3 DNA: TGCGCCAGCAGCTACCTCGACAGGAACACTGAAGCTTTCTTT
CDR3 protein: CASSYLDRNTEAFF
D gene: -
V gene: TRBV5-1
clone size: -
J gene: TRBJ1-1

CDR3 DNA: TGTGCCAGCAGCTTAGGTAGGGGACAGTTTCACGGCACTGAAGCTTTCTTT
CDR3 protein: CASSLGRGQFHGTEAFF
D gene: TRBD1
V gene: TRBV7-3
clone size: -
J gene: TRBJ1-1

CDR3 DNA: TGTGCCAGCAGTTTATCTTATCGCGAGCAGTACTTC
CDR3 protein: CASSLSYREQYF
D gene: -
V gene: TRBV28
clone size: -
J gene: TRBJ2-7

CDR3 DNA: TGTGCCAGCAGCCACCCCCTCGTCGGGTTGAGCTCCTACGAGCAGTACTTC
CDR3 protein: CASSHPLVGLSSYEQYF
D gene: -
V gene: TRBV7-2
clone size: -
J gene: TRBJ2-7

CDR3 DNA: TGCGCCAGCAGCTTGATAGAAAGCGGGGGCTACGAGCAGTACTTC
CDR3 protein: CASSLIESGGYEQYF
D gene: TRBD2
V gene: TRBV5-1
clone size: -
J gene: TRBJ2-7

CDR3 DNA: TGTGCCAGCAGCCTAAGGACTAGTCGTGAGCAGTTCTTC
CDR3 protein: CASSLRTSREQFF
D gene: TRBD2
V gene: TRBV7-2
clone size: -
J gene: TRBJ2-1

CDR3 DNA: TGCGCCAGCAGTTACATGGGACTAGCGGGAGGAGGGGAGCAGTTCTTC
CDR3 protein: CASSYMGLAGGGEQFF
D gene: TRBD2
V gene: TRBV5-1
clone size: -
J gene: TRBJ2-1

CDR3 DNA: TGTGCCAGCAGCTCCGGGACAGTTGGTCAGCCCCAGCATTTT
CDR3 protein: CASSSGTVGQPQHF
D gene: TRBD1
V gene: TRBV6-6
clone size: -
J gene: TRBJ1-5

CDR3 DNA: TGTGCCTGGAGTGTGAATAGGGATCTTTTAAACGGCCCCCAGGTCCTCCACTTT
CDR3 protein: CAWSVNRDLLNGPQVLHF
D gene: -
V gene: TRBV30
clone size: -
J gene: TRBJ1-6

CDR3 DNA: TGTGCCAGTAGTGGTAGAGAGGACAGGCTAAATCAGCCCCAGCATTTT
CDR3 protein: CASSGREDRLNQPQHF
D gene: TRBD1
V gene: TRBV19
clone size: -
J gene: TRBJ1-5

CDR3 DNA: TGCAGCGTTGGGGGGCATGGAGGAGGTGACACTGAAGCTTTCTTT
CDR3 protein: CSVGGHGGGDTEAFF
D gene: -
V gene: TRBV29-1
clone size: -
J gene: TRBJ1-1

CDR3 DNA: TGTGCCAGCAGTTTATATCAGGGGTTCTCTGGAAACACCATATATTTT
CDR3 protein: CASSLYQGFSGNTIYF
D gene: -
V gene: TRBV28
clone size: -
J gene: TRBJ1-3

CDR3 DNA: TGTGCCAGCAGCGAGGACAGGGGGGGAGCTGGGGCCAACGTCCTGACTTTC
CDR3 protein: CASSEDRGGAGANVLTF
D gene: TRBD1
V gene: TRBV5-8
clone size: -
J gene: TRBJ2-6

CDR3 DNA: TGTGCCAGCAGCGCCACATCGAACACCGGGGAGCTGTTTTTT
CDR3 protein: CASSATSNTGELFF
D gene: -
V gene: TRBV9
clone size: -
J gene: TRBJ2-2